Listed here are 15 T cell receptor beta chains from one sample, sequenced in a study of T cells in localized non-small cell lung cancer. Assay used: immunoSEQ multiplex PCR; TCRdb lists only in-frame clones, some missing. The repertoire holds approximately 20,000 clones, with 65% to 85% as singletons. This specimen was peripheral blood, taken before any cancer treatment. The receptors shown here come from a man aged 40-75 years with stage I lung adenocarcinoma.

The chain carries TRBV9 and TRBJ2-5; D tentatively fits TRBD1 or TRBD2 (5 bases each). This CDR3 is built from 15 residues. V lost 2 bases, J lost 1 base, and 12 bases lay in between. Looked up from germline, CDR1 is SGDLS and CDR2 is YYNGEE. CDR3 residues: CASSVRGSIQETQYF. The CDR3 DNA reads as TGTGCCAGCAGCGTGAGGGGCTCGATCCAAGAGACCCAGTACTTC.

The V gene is TRBV5-1, the J gene TRBJ2-1; 11 nucleotides match TRBD2. The CDR3 has 14 amino acids. V shed 1 base, J shed 9 bases, and the junction held 3 bases outside the gene matches. Germline V lookup: CDR1 SGHRS, CDR2 YFSETQ. In nucleotides, the CDR3 is TGCGCCAGCAGCTTGACTAGCGGGAGCCTTGAGCAGTTCTTC. It translates to CASSLTSGSLEQFF.

CDR3 in DNA: TGCAGTGCTAGAGAATTCCAGGACCAGTACTTC. Protein: CSAREFQDQYF. The rearrangement links TRBV20-1 to TRBJ2-5; D is ambiguous. The ends were cut back, 0 bases at V and 10 bases at J, with 9 bases in the middle. The CDR3 spans 11 residues. Germline V gives CDR1 DFQATT, CDR2 SNEGSKA (reference sequence).

The chain has TRBV5-4 and TRBJ2-3; TRBD1 matches 8 bases. The CDR3 spans 14 residues. The germline CDR1 and CDR2 sequences are SGHNT and YYREEE (reference sequence). The trim removed 5 bases at V and 4 bases at J, leaving 6 bases unmatched. CDR3 coding DNA: TGTGCCAGCAGGCTGACAGGGGTATCAGATACGCAGTATTTT. Translated, it gives CASRLTGVSDTQYF.

The V and J genes are TRBV29-1 and TRBJ2-5, with 7 bases that match TRBD2. Per germline, CDR1 SQVTM and CDR2 ANQGSEA. The CDR3 is made up of 16 amino acids. V shed 4 bases and J 2 bases; nucleotides not matched to a gene: 13. In DNA form, the CDR3 reads TGCAGCGTTGCTCCATACGGCGGGGGAGGGCAAGAGACCCAGTACTTC. This encodes CSVAPYGGGGQETQYF.

This rearrangement joins TRBV7-2 to TRBJ1-1; no clear D. The germline CDR1 and CDR2 sequences are SGHTA and FQGNSA. V gave up 1 base and J gave up 0 bases, with 9 bases separating them. This CDR3 has 15 residues. The CDR3 nucleotides read TGTGCCAGCAGCTTAGAGGGCGGACTGAACACTGAAGCTTTCTTT. This gives the protein CASSLEGGLNTEAFF.

This clone was seen only once. The chain carries TRBV7-2 and TRBJ2-3; 12 bases match TRBD2. The germline CDR1 and CDR2 sequences are SGHTA and FQGNSA. Trimming took 1 base from V and 5 from J; bases not matched to a gene: 7. The length of the CDR3 is 17 residues. CDR3: CASSLDSSGRAGDTQYF. Written as DNA, the CDR3 is TGTGCCAGCAGCTTAGATTCTAGCGGGAGGGCCGGAGATACGCAGTATTTT.

The V and J genes are TRBV7-2 and TRBJ2-4, with 8 bases matching TRBD2. CDR1 is SGHTA and CDR2 is FQGNSA in the germline V gene. Trimming at V came to 5 bases and at J to 6 bases, leaving 12 bases not matched to a gene. The CDR3 length is 16 residues. The chain's CDR3 is CASSPRGGAGGNIQYF. CDR3 in DNA: TGTGCCAGCAGCCCGAGGGGCGGGGCGGGAGGAAACATTCAGTACTTC.

V and J are TRBV7-2 and TRBJ2-7; 7 bases line up with TRBD2. V shed 1 base, J shed 4 bases, and the junction held 10 bases outside the gene matches. The CDR3 has 16 residues. Germline CDR1 reads SGHTA; CDR2 reads FQGNSA. The CDR3 sequence is CASSLVGLTNLYEQYF. CDR3 nucleotides: TGTGCCAGCAGCTTAGTGGGACTAACCAACCTTTACGAGCAGTACTTC.

In DNA, the CDR3 is TGTGCCAGCAGCTTAAAGTTGGGGAGCTATGGCTACACCTTC. Translation gives CASSLKLGSYGYTF. The V gene is TRBV13, the J gene TRBJ1-2; D is undetermined. V was pared by 2 bases and J by 4 bases, with 11 bases between. Germline-derived CDR1 and CDR2 are PRHDT and FYEKMQ (reference sequence). This CDR3 is built from 14 residues.

The chain joins TRBV7-9 to TRBJ1-3; D remains ambiguous. The CDR3 has 14 residues. Germline lookup yields CDR1 SEHNR and CDR2 FQNEAQ (reference sequence). Trimming left V 2 bases short and J 6 bases short, with 11 bases between. The CDR3: CASSLPYAENTIYF. CDR3 sequence (DNA): TGTGCCAGCAGCTTACCGTATGCTGAAAACACCATATATTTT.

This clone is a singleton in its sample. V gene TRBV5-5 combines with J gene TRBJ2-5; D not certain. Trimming pared 4 bases from V and 5 bases from J, leaving 6 bases between. CDR1 SGHKS and CDR2 YYEKEE come from the germline V gene (reference sequence). CDR3 length: 11 amino acids. DNA of the CDR3: TGTGCCAGCAGCGTGTACGAGACCCAGTACTTC. It specifies CASSVYETQYF.

The chain has TRBV28 and TRBJ2-7, with TRBD1 matching 10 bases. The CDR3 runs 13 residues. After removal of 5 bases from V and 7 bases from J, the junction contained 5 bases not matched to a gene. Germline values: CDR1 MDHEN, CDR2 SYDVKM. The CDR3 DNA follows: TGTGCCAGCAGTCCCGGGACAGGGGTTGAGCAGTACTTC. Translating it yields CASSPGTGVEQYF.

The V and J genes are TRBV10-2 and TRBJ2-4; no clear D gene. CDR1 is WSHSY, CDR2 SAAADI, per germline. V lost 2 bases to trimming and J lost 6 bases, with 8 bases between them. CDR3 length: 13 residues. CDR3 region: CASSENVGNIQYF. The CDR3 DNA sequence: TGCGCCAGCAGTGAGAACGTGGGAAACATTCAGTACTTC.

The V gene is TRBV28, the J gene TRBJ2-7; 7 positions match TRBD1. The germline V gene encodes CDR1 MDHEN and CDR2 SYDVKM. This CDR3 region has 15 residues. The V segment lost 4 bases and the J segment 4 bases; nucleotides outside the gene matches: 10. Here the CDR3 reads CASSYSGTAGYEQYF. Here the CDR3 DNA reads TGTGCCAGCAGTTATTCCGGGACAGCAGGTTACGAGCAGTACTTC.